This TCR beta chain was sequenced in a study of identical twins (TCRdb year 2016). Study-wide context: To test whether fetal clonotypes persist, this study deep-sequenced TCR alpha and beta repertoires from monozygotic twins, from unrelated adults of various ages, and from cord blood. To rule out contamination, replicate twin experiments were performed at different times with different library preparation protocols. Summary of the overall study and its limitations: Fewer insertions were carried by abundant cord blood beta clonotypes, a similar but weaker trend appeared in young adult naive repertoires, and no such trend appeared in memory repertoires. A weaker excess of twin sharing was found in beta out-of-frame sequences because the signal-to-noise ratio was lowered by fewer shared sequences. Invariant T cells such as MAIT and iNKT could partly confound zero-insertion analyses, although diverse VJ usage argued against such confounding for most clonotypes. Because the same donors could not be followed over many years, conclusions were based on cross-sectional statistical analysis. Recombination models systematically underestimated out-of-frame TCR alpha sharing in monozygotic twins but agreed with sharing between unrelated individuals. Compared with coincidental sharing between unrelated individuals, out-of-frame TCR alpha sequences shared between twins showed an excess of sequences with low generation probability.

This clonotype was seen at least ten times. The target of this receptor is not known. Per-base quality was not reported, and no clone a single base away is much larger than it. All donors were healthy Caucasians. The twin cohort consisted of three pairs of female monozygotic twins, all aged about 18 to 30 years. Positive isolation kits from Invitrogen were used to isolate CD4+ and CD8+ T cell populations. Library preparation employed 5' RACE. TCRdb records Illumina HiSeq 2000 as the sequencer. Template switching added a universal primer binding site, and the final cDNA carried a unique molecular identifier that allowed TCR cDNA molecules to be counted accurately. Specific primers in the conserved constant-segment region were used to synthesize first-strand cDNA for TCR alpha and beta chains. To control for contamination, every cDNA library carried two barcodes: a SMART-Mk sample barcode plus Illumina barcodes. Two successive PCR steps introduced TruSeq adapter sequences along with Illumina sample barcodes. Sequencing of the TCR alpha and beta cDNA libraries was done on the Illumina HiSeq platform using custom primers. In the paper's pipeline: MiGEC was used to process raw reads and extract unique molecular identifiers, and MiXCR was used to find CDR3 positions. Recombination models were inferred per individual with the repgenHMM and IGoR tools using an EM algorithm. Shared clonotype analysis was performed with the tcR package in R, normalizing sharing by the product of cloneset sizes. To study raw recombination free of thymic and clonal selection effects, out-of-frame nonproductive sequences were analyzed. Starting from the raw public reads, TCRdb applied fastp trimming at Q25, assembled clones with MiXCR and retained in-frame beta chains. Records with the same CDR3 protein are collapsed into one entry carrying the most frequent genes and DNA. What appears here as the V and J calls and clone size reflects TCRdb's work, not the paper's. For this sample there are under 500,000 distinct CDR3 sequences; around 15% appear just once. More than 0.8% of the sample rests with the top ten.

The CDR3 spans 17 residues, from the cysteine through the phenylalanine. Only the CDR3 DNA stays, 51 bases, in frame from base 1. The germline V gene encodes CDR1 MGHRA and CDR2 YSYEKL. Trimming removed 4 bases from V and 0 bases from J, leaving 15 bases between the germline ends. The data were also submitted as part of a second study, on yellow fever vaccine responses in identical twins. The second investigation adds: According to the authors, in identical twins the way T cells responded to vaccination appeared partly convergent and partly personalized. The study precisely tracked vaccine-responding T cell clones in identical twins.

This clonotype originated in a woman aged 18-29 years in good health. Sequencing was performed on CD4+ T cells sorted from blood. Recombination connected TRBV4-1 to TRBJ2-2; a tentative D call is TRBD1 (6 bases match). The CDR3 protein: CASSLSEGGANTGELFF. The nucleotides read TGCGCCAGCAGCCTCTCCGAAGGGGGAGCGAACACCGGGGAGCTGTTTTTT.